The 12 T cell receptor beta chains given below trace back to one sample, sequenced in a study of Ad26.COV2.S vaccination and SARS-CoV-2 variants. Here immunoSEQ multiplex PCR was the method, and the copy in TCRdb shows in-frame clones only, minus some. The sample records roughly 300,000 clones, about 88% being singletons. As for treatment: roughly 19 received Ad26.COV2.S at low or high dose, single or two shots; 5 received placebo; per-sample allocation not given. The study sampled participants on day 63 after the first vaccine or placebo injection. The sample in question was peripheral blood, obtained in a trial of Ad26.COV2.S vaccine versus placebo. Receptors were obtained from a person aged 18-60 years who received the Ad26.COV2.S COVID-19 vaccine or a placebo.

In its sample, this clone was seen a few times. J is TRBJ2-5 and V is TRBV11-2; 8 nucleotides match TRBD2. The CDR3 consists of 13 residues. The J segment lost 5 bases and the V segment lost 3 bases, leaving 2 bases of the junction unmatched. The germline V gene encodes CDR1 SGHAT and CDR2 FQNNGV. The CDR3 is CASSFGGAETQYF. DNA of the CDR3: TGTGCCAGCAGCTTCGGGGGGGCGGAGACCCAGTACTTC.

The gene calls are TRBV7-2 and TRBJ1-2; no clear D. This CDR3 contains 14 residues. Germline lookup yields CDR1 SGHTA and CDR2 FQGNSA. Trimming took off 0 bases at V and 1 base at J, with 6 bases between the two ends. The CDR3 nucleotides are TGTGCCAGCAGCTTAGCATTCAGTAACTATGGCTACACCTTC. It yields the protein CASSLAFSNYGYTF.

This clone was picked up one time. V gene TRBV24-1 combines with J gene TRBJ2-1, with D possibly being TRBD2 (5 bases). This CDR3 has 13 residues. V was cut by 5 bases and J by 7 bases, with 11 bases left in between. Germline CDR1 and CDR2: KGHDR and SFDVKD. The CDR3 reads CATSGGLGNEQFF. The CDR3 DNA is TGTGCCACCAGTGGAGGGCTAGGTAATGAGCAGTTCTTC.

The chain carries TRBV6-2 or TRBV6-3 and TRBJ2-3; 12 bases align to TRBD2. V was clipped by 2 bases and J by 5 bases; unmatched bases: 14. Germline V gene lookup returns CDR1 MNHEY and CDR2 SVGEGT. The CDR3 is made up of 19 amino acids. CDR3 sequence reads: CASSYATSGTSGPRDTQYF. CDR3 coding DNA: TGTGCCAGCAGTTACGCCACCTCCGGGACTAGCGGGCCACGAGATACGCAGTATTTT.

CDR3 DNA: TGTGCCAGCAGCGATCGGGACGGTAGCAATCAGCCCCAGCATTTT. Amino acids: CASSDRDGSNQPQHF. V usage is TRBV6-6 and J usage is TRBJ1-5; D might be TRBD1 (5 bases). The CDR3 sequence is 15 residues long. The ends were cut back, 6 bases at V and 0 bases at J, with 12 bases in the middle. Germline CDR1 reads MNHNY; CDR2 reads SVGAGI (reference sequence).

The CDR3 coding sequence is TGTGCCAGCAGCTTAGAGTTACGACCCTACTACAATGAGCAGTTCTTC. Translating it yields CASSLELRPYYNEQFF. The rearrangement uses TRBV7-2 and TRBJ2-1; D is unresolved. The germline V gene has CDR1 SGHTA and CDR2 FQGNSA. V was shortened by 1 base and J by 3 bases, with 13 bases between the two germline ends. There are 16 residues in the CDR3.

The J gene is TRBJ2-5, the V gene TRBV24-1; D is ambiguous. Trimming stripped 7 bases from V and 7 bases from J, with 12 bases between. The CDR3 covers 12 residues. Germline assignment: CDR1 KGHDR and CDR2 SFDVKD. The CDR3 coding sequence is TGTGCCACCAGCGGATTCGATCGGACCCAGTACTTC. Protein product: CATSGFDRTQYF.

This clone showed up just a few times. The chain couples TRBV5-4 to TRBJ2-3, with 8 bases that match TRBD2. CDR1 and CDR2 (germline): SGHNT, YYREEE (reference sequence). This CDR3 comprises 15 residues. V lost 0 bases and J lost 7; bases outside the gene matches: 7. CDR3 sequence: CASSLVTSAGNTQYF. The CDR3 DNA follows: TGTGCCAGCAGCTTGGTGACTAGCGCGGGAAATACGCAGTATTTT.

V and J are TRBV28 and TRBJ1-1; 8 nucleotides match TRBD1. The J segment lost 3 bases and the V segment lost 8 bases, leaving 8 bases of the junction unmatched. Germline V gene lookup returns CDR1 MDHEN and CDR2 SYDVKM. The CDR3 length is 14 residues. CDR3 sequence (DNA): TGTGCCAGCGTAAACCAGGGGGCTTACACTGAAGCTTTCTTT. Translated: CASVNQGAYTEAFF.

This clone was recorded once. The chain is built from TRBV27 and TRBJ2-7; 10 bases fit TRBD2. The CDR3 totals 13 residues. V shed 5 bases, J shed 6 bases, and the junction held 4 bases outside the gene matches. From germline, CDR1 is MNHEY and CDR2 SMNVEV (reference sequence). The CDR3 DNA reads as TGTGCCAGCAGTCCGCGGACTAGCGGCGAGCAGTACTTC. Residues: CASSPRTSGEQYF.

The CDR3 sequence: CASSQEYLPNYGYTF. CDR3 in DNA: TGCGCCAGCAGCCAAGAGTACCTCCCCAACTATGGCTACACCTTC. The chain uses TRBV4-3 and TRBJ1-2; D is uncertain. Germline CDR1 reads LGHNA; CDR2 reads YSLEER. The CDR3 consists of 15 residues. Trimming took 0 bases from V and 2 from J, leaving 10 bases between them.

Concerning this clone itself: Other DNA sequences in the sample encode the same CDR3. V is TRBV6-2 or TRBV6-3 and J is TRBJ2-7; 9 positions agree with TRBD2. This CDR3 has 13 residues. With 6 bases clipped from V and 2 bases from J, the junction kept 2 bases outside the gene matches. The germline CDR1 and CDR2 sequences are MNHEY and SVGEGT. The CDR3 DNA follows: TGTGCCAGCAGCCTAGCGGGGACCTACGAGCAGTACTTC. Its protein is CASSLAGTYEQYF.